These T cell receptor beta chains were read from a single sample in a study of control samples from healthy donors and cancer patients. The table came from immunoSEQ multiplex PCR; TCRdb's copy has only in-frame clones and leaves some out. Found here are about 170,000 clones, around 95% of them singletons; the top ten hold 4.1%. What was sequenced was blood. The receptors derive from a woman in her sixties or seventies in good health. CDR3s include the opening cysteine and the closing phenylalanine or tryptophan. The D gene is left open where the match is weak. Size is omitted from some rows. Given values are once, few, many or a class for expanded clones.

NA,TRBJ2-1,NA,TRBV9,TGTGCCAGCAGCGTTACCCCCTCGAGGGCTGAGCAGTTCTTC,CASSVTPSRAEQFF
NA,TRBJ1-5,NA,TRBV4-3,TGCGCCAGCAGCCAGCGTATTAATAGCAATCAGCCCCAGCATTTT,CASSQRINSNQPQHF
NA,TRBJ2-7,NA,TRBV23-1,TGCGCCAGCAGTCAAACCCCCTCATTTGACTACTCTTATCCCGAGCCCTACGAGCAGTACTTC,CASSQTPSFDYSYPEPYEQYF
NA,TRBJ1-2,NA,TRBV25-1,TGTGCCAGCAGTGAATCGGTTGGTGAGGGCTATGGCTACACCTTC,CASSESVGEGYGYTF
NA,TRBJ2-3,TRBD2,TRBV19,TGTGCCAGTAGTTTCGGACTAGCGGGGACAGATACGCAGTATTTT,CASSFGLAGTDTQYF
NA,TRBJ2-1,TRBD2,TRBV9,TGTGCCAGCAGCTCTCAAGCGGGGGGGAGTTCCTACAATGAGCAGTTCTTC,CASSSQAGGSSYNEQFF
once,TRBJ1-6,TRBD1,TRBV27,TGTGCCAGCAGTCCGGGGGACAGCTTCTTTTCACCCCTCCACTTT,CASSPGDSFFSPLHF
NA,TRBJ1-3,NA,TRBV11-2,TGTGCCAGCAGCAACAGGGCCTCTGGAAACACCATATATTTT,CASSNRASGNTIYF
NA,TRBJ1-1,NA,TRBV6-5,TGTGCCAGCAGTACAGAGATTGAAGCTTTCTTT,CASSTEIEAFF
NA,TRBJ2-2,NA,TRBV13,TGTGCCAGCAGCTTAGAGTTGAAGTTGACCGGGGAGCTGTTTTTT,CASSLELKLTGELFF
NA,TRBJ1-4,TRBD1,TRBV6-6,TGTGCCAGCAGTTCGAACCCGGGACAGGGGGAGGAAAAACTGTTTTTT,CASSSNPGQGEEKLFF
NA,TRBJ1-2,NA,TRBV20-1,TGCAGTGCTTCCCCCTTTGGCTACACCTTC,CSASPFGYTF
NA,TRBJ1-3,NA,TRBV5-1,TGCGCCAGCAGCCCGGATCCAATCCTCTCTGGAAACACCATATATTTT,CASSPDPILSGNTIYF
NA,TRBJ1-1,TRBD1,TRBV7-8,TGTGCCAGCAGCTTACAGGGGGGGAACACTGAAGCTTTCTTT,CASSLQGGNTEAFF
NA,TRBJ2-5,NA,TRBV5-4,TGTGCCAGCAGCCCCGGGGGTGGGCAAGAGACCCAGTACTTC,CASSPGGGQETQYF
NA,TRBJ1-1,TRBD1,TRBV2,TGTGCCAGCAGCGCGGGACAGGTTAACACTGAAGCTTTCTTT,CASSAGQVNTEAFF
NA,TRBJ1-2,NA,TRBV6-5,TGTGCCAGCAGTTACCAGGGTGGGGGCTTGGATGGCTACACCTTC,CASSYQGGGLDGYTF
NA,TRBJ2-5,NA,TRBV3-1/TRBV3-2,TGTGCCAGCAGTCAACTGTCGGGAACACCGGAGACCCAGTACTTC,CASSQLSGTPETQYF
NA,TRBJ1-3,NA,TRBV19,TGTGCCAGTAGTCCCGGGGTGGCTGGAAACACCATATATTTT,CASSPGVAGNTIYF
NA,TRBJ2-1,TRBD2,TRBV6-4,TGTGCCAGCAGCTCGGGGGGTGGTCTAAATGAGCAGTTCTTC,CASSSGGGLNEQFF
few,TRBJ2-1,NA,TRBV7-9,TGTGCCAGCAGCCTGCCGTCTTTCTACTCCTACAATGAGCAGTTCTTC,CASSLPSFYSYNEQFF
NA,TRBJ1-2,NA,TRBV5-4,TGTGCCAGCAGCTTGGCGAGAAAAGCTAACTATGGCTACACCTTC,CASSLARKANYGYTF
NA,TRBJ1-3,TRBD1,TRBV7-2,TGTGCCAGCAGCTTGGACAGGCTGCATACTGGAAACACCATATATTTT,CASSLDRLHTGNTIYF
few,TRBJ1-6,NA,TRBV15,TGTGCCACCAGTAACGGACAGCTAGCCGGTGGGGAGCCCCTCCACTTT,CATSNGQLAGGEPLHF
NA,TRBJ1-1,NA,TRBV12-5,TGTGCTAGCGTGAGGACGGAGAACACTGAAGCTTTCTTT,CASVRTENTEAFF
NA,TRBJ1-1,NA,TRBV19,TGTGCCAGTATCGAGGGGGGGCTAAACACTGAAGCTTTCTTT,CASIEGGLNTEAFF
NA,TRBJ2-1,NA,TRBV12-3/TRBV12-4,TGTGCCAGCAGTTTTTGGAAGAATGAGCAGTTCTTC,CASSFWKNEQFF
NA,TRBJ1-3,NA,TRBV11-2,TGTGCCAGCAGCTCCACCCCCCCCAGGGGCGCCGGAAACACCATATATTTT,CASSSTPPRGAGNTIYF
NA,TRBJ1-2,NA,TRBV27,TGTGCCAGCAGAACTATGGACGGAACTAACTATGGCTACACCTTC,CASRTMDGTNYGYTF
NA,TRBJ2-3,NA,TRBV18,TGTGCCAGCTCACAAAGGACAGCCACAGATACGCAGTATTTT,CASSQRTATDTQYF
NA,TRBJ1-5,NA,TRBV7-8,TGTGCCAGCAGCTACCGTGCCTCTAGGCAGAATCAGCCCCAGCATTTT,CASSYRASRQNQPQHF
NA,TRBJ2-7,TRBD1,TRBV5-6,TGTGCCAGCAGCTTCATTACCGGGACAGGGAACTACGAGCAGTACTTC,CASSFITGTGNYEQYF
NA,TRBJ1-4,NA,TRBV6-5,TGTGCCAGCACCCGAAGTGCCTTGGAGGAAAAACTGTTTTTT,CASTRSALEEKLFF
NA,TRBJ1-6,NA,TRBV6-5,TGTGCCAGCAGTTACGGGAATAGTTCACCCCTCCACTTT,CASSYGNSSPLHF
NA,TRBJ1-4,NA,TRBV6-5,TGTGCCAGCAGTTCTATAACAGGGACTAATGAAAAACTGTTTTTT,CASSSITGTNEKLFF
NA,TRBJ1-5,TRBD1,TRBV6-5,TGTGCCAGCAGCCGGACAGGGGACAATCAGCCCCAGCATTTT,CASSRTGDNQPQHF
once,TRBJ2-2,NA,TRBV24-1,TGTGCCACCAGTGACTCTCAGGGGTCCGGGGAGCTGTTTTTT,CATSDSQGSGELFF
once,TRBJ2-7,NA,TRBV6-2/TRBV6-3,TGTGCCAGCAGTTTGACCCTCTACGAGCAGTACTTC,CASSLTLYEQYF
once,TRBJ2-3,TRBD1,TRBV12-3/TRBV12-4,TGTGCCAGCAGGACAGGGGTGAATACGCAGTATTTT,CASRTGVNTQYF
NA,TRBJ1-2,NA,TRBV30,TGTGCCTGGAGTGAGACCAACTATGGCTACACCTTC,CAWSETNYGYTF
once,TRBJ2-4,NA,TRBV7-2,TGTGCCAGCAGCTTAGACGTCGTGGGCATTCAGTACTTC,CASSLDVVGIQYF
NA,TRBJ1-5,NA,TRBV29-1,TGCAGCGCCCTCGGGTACGGCAATCAGCCCCAGCATTTT,CSALGYGNQPQHF
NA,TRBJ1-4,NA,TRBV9,TGTGCCAGCGCCACGGACCGGGGAGGCGAAAAACTGTTTTTT,CASATDRGGEKLFF
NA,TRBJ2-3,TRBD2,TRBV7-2,TGTGCCAGCAGCTTAACTCGGGGGGGCGGCACAGATACGCAGTATTTT,CASSLTRGGGTDTQYF
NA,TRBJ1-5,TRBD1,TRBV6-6,TGTGCCAGCAGTCGACTTCCGTCCGGGACAGGAGATCAGCCCCAGCATTTT,CASSRLPSGTGDQPQHF
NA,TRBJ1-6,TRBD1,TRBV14,TGTGCCAGCAGCCAAGAATTTACAGGGGCAACTCTAATTAATTCACCCCTCCACTTT,CASSQEFTGATLINSPLHF
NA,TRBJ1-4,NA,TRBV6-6,TGTGCCAGCAGCCAGGTGGAAAAACTGTTTTTT,CASSQVEKLFF
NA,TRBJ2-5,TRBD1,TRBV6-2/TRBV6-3,TGTGCCAGCAGCGGAGGGACAGGGGGCGAGGAGACCCAGTACTTC,CASSGGTGGEETQYF
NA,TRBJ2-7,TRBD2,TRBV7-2,TGTGCCAGCAGCTTGGTTGGGACTAGCGGGGGCTACGAGCAGTACTTC,CASSLVGTSGGYEQYF
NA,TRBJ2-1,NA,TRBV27,TGTGCCAGCAGTTTATCGCGGAATGAGCAGTTCTTC,CASSLSRNEQFF
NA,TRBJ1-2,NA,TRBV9,TGTGCCAGCAGCGGATTGGGCTATGGCTACACCTTC,CASSGLGYGYTF
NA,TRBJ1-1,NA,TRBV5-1,TGCGCCAGCAGCTTGGTGGGGGCGAGAACTGAAGCTTTCTTT,CASSLVGARTEAFF
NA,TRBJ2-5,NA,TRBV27,TGTGCCAGCAGGGAGAGGACAGCGGTATGGGAGACCCAGTACTTC,CASRERTAVWETQYF
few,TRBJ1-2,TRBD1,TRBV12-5,TGTGCTAGTGGGGGGGGACAGACTAACTATGGCTACACCTTC,CASGGGQTNYGYTF
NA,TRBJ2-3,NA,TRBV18,TGTGCCAGCTCACGACGGACAGCCACAGATACGCAGTATTTT,CASSRRTATDTQYF
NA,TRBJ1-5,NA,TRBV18,TGTGCCAGCTCACCCACCGGGCAAAGTGTTCAGCCCCAGCATTTT,CASSPTGQSVQPQHF
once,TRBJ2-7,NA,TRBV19,TGTGCCAGTAGTATAGAGGCAGGGGAGCCCTACGAGCAGTACTTC,CASSIEAGEPYEQYF
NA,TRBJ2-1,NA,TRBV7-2,TGTGCCAGCAGCCCGGTCGGAACCAATGAGCAGTTCTTC,CASSPVGTNEQFF
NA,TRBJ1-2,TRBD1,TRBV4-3,TGCGCCAGCAGCCAAGATTCCGGGACAGGGCGTGGCTACACCTTC,CASSQDSGTGRGYTF